The TCR beta chain under discussion was sequenced for a study of T cell responses to AZD1222 COVID-19 vaccine. With respect to this clone: The antigen remains undetermined.

Profiling relied on immunoSEQ multiplex PCR, and the TCRdb table lists in-frame clones only, not all of them. The sample gives 180,000 or so clones, 88% of which show up once; over 6% is in the top ten. Study-level results: Vaccine-associated CD4 TCRs spanned spike, dominant at 160-218 and 743-854.

This receptor was taken from an adult in good health. This specimen was peripheral blood, taken on day 0 of AZD1222 vaccination.

CDR3 protein: CASSIPGLGAKNIQYF. The CDR3 DNA follows: TGTGCCAGTAGTATCCCAGGGTTAGGGGCCAAAAACATTCAGTACTTC. The chain has TRBV19 and TRBJ2-4; a possible D gene is TRBD1 (5 bases). Germline CDR1 LNHDA, CDR2 SQIVND (reference sequence). V gave up 3 bases and J gave up 1 base, with 13 bases separating them. The length of the CDR3 is 16 residues.